This TCR beta chain was sequenced in a study of human T cells and chemical hapten exposure. As to this clonotype: No antigen is known for it.

Time point indicated: pre-sensitization, week 0. Treatment specified: therapeutic diphenylcyclopropenone sensitization with weekly scalp DPC. Unfractionated whole blood was the source from which total RNA was extracted. Original data processing: Per-sample TCR counts ranged from roughly 20,000 to 700,000, median around 96,000. In TCRdb, the RACE reads were re-called with MiXCR into one record per CDR3 protein. The V and J calls and clone size come from TCRdb's table, not from the authors' own analysis. The sample holds fewer than 200,000 distinct CDR3 sequences; almost 30% are singletons and the top ten take nearly 3%. General observations from the study: PT1 expanded TCR counts correlated positively with patch test score.

V was clipped by 3 bases and J by 6 bases, with 15 bases between them. From germline, CDR1 is MNHEY and CDR2 SVGAGI. The CDR3 totals 16 residues. Sequenced material: whole blood, taken in connection with sensitization to the hapten diphenylcyclopropenone (DPC). The receptor's source is a woman in her twenties or thirties with alopecia areata. Some clones in this sample may be carry-over from other donors' samples. The chain joins TRBV6-5 to TRBJ1-6; D is unclear. The CDR3 nucleotides read TGTGCCAGCAGTTATCAGTTTAGGACCCCTAATTCACCCCTCCACTTT. Its protein product is CASSYQFRTPNSPLHF.